This T cell receptor (beta chain) is drawn from a study of shared clonotypes between healthy human individuals. At the level of the study: Donors consisted of two women and a few men between 18 and 49.

The donor cohort consisted entirely of Caucasian adults residing in Nashville, Tennessee. Genomic DNA for unsorted samples, which was extracted with the QIAamp DNA Blood Mini kit, came from about 90 million PBMCs. V dropped 6 bases and J dropped 3; count of bases not matched to a gene: 9. CDR1 and CDR2 (germline): SGHAT, FQNNGV. This CDR3 spans 16 amino acids. Every unsorted PBMC PCR replicate was loaded with 250 to 300 ng DNA, 33,000 or so T cell genomes. Clones were sequenced by immunoSEQ multiplex PCR, and TCRdb holds only the in-frame ones, with some missing. The table has approximately 510,000 clones, 60% to 85% seen once; the top ten hold 10% to 15%.

The genes are TRBV11-2 and TRBJ1-1; TRBD1 matches 11 bases. Sequencing input: PBMCs. This clonotype was sampled from a woman between 40 and 55 years old in good health. Some clones in this sample may be carry-over from other donors' samples. The CDR3 is CASSRPDRGPYTEAFF. As DNA, the CDR3 is TGTGCCAGCAGTCGGCCGGACAGGGGGCCTTACACTGAAGCTTTCTTT. The complete variable domain, with remaining parts taken from reference TRBV11-2 and TRBJ1-1, reads EAGVAQSPRYKIIEKRQSVAFWCNPISGHATLYWYQQILGQGPKLLIQFQNNGVVDDSQLPKDRFSAERLKGVDSTLKIQPAKLEDSAVYLCASSRPDRGPYTEAFFGQGTRLTVV.